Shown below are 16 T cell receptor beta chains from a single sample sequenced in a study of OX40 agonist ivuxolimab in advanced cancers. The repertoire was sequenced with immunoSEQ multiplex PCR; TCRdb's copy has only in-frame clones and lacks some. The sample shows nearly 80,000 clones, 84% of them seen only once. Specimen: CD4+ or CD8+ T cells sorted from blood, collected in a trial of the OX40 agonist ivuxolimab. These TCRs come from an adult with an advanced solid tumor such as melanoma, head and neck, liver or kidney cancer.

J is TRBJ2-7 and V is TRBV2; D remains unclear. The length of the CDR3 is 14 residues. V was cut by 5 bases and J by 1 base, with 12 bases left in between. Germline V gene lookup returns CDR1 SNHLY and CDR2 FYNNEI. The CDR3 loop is CASSRTAESYEQYF. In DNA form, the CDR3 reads TGTGCCAGCAGTAGGACGGCCGAATCCTACGAGCAGTACTTC. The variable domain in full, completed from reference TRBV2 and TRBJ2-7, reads EPEVTQTPSHQVTQMGQEVILRCVPISNHLYFYWYRQILGQKVEFLVSFYNNEISEKSEIFDDQFSVERPDGSNFTLKIRSTKLEDSAMYFCASSRTAESYEQYFGPGTRLTVT.

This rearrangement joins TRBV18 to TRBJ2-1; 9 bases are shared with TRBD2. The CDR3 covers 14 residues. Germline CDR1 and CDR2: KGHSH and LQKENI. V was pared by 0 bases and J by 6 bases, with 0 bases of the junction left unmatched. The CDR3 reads CASSPPSGGNEQFF. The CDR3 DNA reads TGTGCCAGCTCACCACCTAGCGGGGGCAATGAGCAGTTCTTC.

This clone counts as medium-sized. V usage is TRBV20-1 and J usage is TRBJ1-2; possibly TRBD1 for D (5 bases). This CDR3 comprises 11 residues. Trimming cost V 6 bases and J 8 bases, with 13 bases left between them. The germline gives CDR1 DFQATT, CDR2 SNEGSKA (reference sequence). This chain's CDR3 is CSAQRQLGYTF. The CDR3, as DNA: TGCAGTGCCCAAAGACAGTTAGGCTACACCTTC.

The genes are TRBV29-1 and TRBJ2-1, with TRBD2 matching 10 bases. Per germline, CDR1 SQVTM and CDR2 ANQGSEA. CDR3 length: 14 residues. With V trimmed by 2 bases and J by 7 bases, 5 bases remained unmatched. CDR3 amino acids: CSVETSGALNEQFF. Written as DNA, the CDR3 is TGCAGCGTTGAAACTAGCGGGGCCCTAAATGAGCAGTTCTTC.

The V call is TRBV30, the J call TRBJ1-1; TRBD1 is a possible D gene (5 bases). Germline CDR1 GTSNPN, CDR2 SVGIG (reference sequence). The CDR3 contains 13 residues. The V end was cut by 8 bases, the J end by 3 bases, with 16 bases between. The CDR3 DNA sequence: TGTGCCAGATATTCGGGGGGGGACACTGAAGCTTTCTTT. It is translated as CARYSGGDTEAFF.

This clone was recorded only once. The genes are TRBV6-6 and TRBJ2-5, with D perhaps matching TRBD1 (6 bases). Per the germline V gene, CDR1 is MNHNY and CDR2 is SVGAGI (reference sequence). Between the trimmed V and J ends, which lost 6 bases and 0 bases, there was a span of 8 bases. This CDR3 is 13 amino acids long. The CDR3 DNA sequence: TGTGCCAGCAGGTGGGACAACCAAGAGACCCAGTACTTC. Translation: CASRWDNQETQYF.

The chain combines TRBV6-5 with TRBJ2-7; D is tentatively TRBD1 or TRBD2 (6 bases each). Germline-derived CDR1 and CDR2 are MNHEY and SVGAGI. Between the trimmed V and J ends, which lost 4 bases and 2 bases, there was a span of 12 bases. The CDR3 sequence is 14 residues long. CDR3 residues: CASSLSGGPYEQYF. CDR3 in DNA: TGTGCCAGCAGTTTGTCTGGGGGGCCCTACGAGCAGTACTTC.

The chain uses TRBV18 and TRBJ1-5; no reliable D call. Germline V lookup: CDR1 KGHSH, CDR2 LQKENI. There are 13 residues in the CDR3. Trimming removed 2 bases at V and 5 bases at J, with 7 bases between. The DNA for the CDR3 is TGTGCCAGCTCACCAGGGCTGGATCAGCCCCAGCATTTT. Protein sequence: CASSPGLDQPQHF.

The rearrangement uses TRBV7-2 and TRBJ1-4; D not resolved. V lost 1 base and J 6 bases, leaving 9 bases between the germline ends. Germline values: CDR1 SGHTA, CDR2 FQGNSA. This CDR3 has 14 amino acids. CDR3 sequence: CASSLELADEKLFF. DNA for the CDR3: TGTGCCAGCAGCTTAGAATTAGCGGATGAAAAACTGTTTTTT.

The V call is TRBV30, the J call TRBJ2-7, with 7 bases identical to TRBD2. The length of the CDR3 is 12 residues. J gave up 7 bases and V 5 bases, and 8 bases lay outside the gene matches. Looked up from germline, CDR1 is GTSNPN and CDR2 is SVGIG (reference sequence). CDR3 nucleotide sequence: TGTGCCTGGTCCTCGCTAGCGGTAGAGCAGTACTTC. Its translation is CAWSSLAVEQYF.

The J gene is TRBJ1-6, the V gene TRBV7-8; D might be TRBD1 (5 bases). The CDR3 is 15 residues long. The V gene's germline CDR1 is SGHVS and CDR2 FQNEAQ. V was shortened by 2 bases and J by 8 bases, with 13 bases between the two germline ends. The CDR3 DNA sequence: TGTGCCAGCAGCTTACGGCAGGGTGGCCATTCACCCCTCCACTTT. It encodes CASSLRQGGHSPLHF.

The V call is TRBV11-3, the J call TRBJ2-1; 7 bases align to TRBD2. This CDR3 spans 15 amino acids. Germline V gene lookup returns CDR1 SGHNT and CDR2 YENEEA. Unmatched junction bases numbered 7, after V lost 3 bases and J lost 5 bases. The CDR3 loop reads CASSFSSGVNNEQFF. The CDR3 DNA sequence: TGTGCCAGCAGCTTTTCCAGCGGGGTTAACAATGAGCAGTTCTTC.

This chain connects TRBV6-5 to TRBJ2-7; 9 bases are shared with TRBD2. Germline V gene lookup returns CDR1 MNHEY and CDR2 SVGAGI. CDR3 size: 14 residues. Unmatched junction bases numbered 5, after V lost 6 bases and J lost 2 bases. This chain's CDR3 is CASSPREGPYEQYF. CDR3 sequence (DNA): TGTGCCAGCAGCCCGCGGGAGGGCCCCTACGAGCAGTACTTC.

CDR3 DNA sequence: TGTGCCAGCAGCCAAGGGACCGGGACCAACATGAGGGGGGAGCTGTTTTTT. This sequence encodes CASSQGTGTNMRGELFF. The chain is built from TRBV14 and TRBJ2-2; D tentatively fits TRBD1 or TRBD2 (5 bases each). CDR1 is SGHDN, CDR2 FVKESK, per germline. This CDR3 comprises 17 residues. The V end lost 1 base, the J end lost 8 bases, and 20 bases lay between the germline ends.

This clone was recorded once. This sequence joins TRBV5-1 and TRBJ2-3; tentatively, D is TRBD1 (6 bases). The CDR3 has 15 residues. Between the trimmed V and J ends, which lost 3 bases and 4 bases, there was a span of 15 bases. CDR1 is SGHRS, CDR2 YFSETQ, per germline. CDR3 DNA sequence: TGCGCCAGCAGCTCTCAGGGGTCTTATCCAGATACGCAGTATTTT. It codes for CASSSQGSYPDTQYF.

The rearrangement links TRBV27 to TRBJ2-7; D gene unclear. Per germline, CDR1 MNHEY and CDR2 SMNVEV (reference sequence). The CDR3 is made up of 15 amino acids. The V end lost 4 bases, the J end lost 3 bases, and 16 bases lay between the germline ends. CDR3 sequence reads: CASSSTRRGNYEQYF. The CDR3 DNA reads TGTGCCAGCAGTTCCACTCGACGTGGAAACTACGAGCAGTACTTC.